Sequencing of this T cell receptor (beta chain) was carried out in a study of T cells in Graves' hyperthyroidism and ophthalmopathy. In the study overall: Peripheral blood was taken when the disease was first diagnosed, before any treatment began. General study findings and limits: In the blood, most expanded thyroid clonotypes above 0.001 appeared as well.

There are a few counts of this clonotype. Its target is unknown. TCR beta CDR3 sequences were amplified from RNA transcripts. The TCR CDR3 was amplified in a first-round RT-PCR using the HTBI primer set. One entry per CDR3 protein, called by TCRdb with MiXCR from the multiplex PCR reads. The top ten clones hold around 27% of a sample with 300,000 to 500,000 distinct CDR3 sequences, roughly 13% of them seen once. This CDR3 spans 13 amino acids. Germline V lookup: CDR1 MNHEY, CDR2 SMNVEV (reference sequence). The V and J ends lost 5 bases and 3 bases respectively, with 10 bases between them. Uncontrolled infection, other autoimmune disease, pregnancy and lactation each barred patients from inclusion.

Sequencing used blood. The TCR was taken from a man aged 50 to 60 with Graves' ophthalmopathy. V gene TRBV27 combines with J gene TRBJ2-5; tentatively, D is TRBD1 (6 bases). The CDR3 DNA is TGTGCCAGCAGTGTGACAGGAAAAGAGACCCAGTACTTC. This encodes CASSVTGKETQYF.